The TCR beta chain described here comes from a study of T-cell memory formation after mild COVID-19. Study information: Clustering of TCRs was largely donor specific. Study-wide findings and caveats: The study detected some responding clones in pre-infection memory, suggesting cross-reactive memory joined. Clones which contracted sat mainly in CM and EM if CD4+, and in EMRA if CD8+.

Germline V CDR1 and CDR2: SGHTA, FQGNSA. V lost 2 bases, J lost 6 bases, and 5 bases stayed unmatched. The CDR3 runs 15 residues. Notes on this clonotype: The antigen is unknown.

Employing constant-segment primers, 5'RACE generated TCR alpha and TCR beta cDNA libraries bearing sample barcodes and UMIs. TCRdb analysed the 5' RACE reads with MiXCR anew, one entry per CDR3 protein. The sample includes approximately 60,000 distinct CDR3 sequences, over 8.5% of them seen just once. This TCR came from a man in his late teens or twenties who had mild COVID-19 (a few samples of this study predate the infection). Cell type and time point are not known. The specimen was PBMCs or a T cell subset sorted from them (not recorded which). This sequence joins TRBV7-2 and TRBJ2-3; 10 nucleotides align to TRBD2. CDR3 region: CASSLKAGGPDTQYF. The CDR3 DNA sequence: TGTGCCAGCAGCTTAAAAGCGGGGGGGCCCGATACGCAGTATTTT. The full variable domain, completed using reference TRBV7-2 and TRBJ2-3, is GAGVSQSPSNKVTEKGKDVELRCDPISGHTALYWYRQSLGQGLEFLIYFQGNSAPDKSGLPSDRFSAERTGGSVSTLTIQRTQQEDSAVYLCASSLKAGGPDTQYFGPGTRLTVL.